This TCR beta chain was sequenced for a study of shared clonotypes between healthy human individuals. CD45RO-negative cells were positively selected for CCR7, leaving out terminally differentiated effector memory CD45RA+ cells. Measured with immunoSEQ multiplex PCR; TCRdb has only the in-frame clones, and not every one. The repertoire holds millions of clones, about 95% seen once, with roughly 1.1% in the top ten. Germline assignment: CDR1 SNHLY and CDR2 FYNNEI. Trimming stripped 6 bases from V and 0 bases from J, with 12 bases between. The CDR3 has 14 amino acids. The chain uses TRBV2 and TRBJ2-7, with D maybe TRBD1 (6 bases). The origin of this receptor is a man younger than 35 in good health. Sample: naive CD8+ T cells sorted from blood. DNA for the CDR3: TGTGCCAGCAGGAGCAGGGGTGGCTCCTACGAGCAGTACTTC. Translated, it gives CASRSRGGSYEQYF.